Sequencing of this T cell receptor (beta chain) was carried out in a study of blood T cells in healthy people across ages. The second PCR ran roughly 7 to 11 cycles with a sample-barcoded 5' primer and J-beta primers. In TCRdb, the 5' RACE reads were re-called with MiXCR into one record per CDR3 protein. The sample lists over a million distinct CDR3 sequences; about 23% were seen once. Germline assignment: CDR1 LNHDA and CDR2 SQIVND (reference sequence). This CDR3 contains 14 residues. The data were also submitted as part of a second study, on T cells of mothers and their children.

The J gene is TRBJ2-5, the V gene TRBV19; D gene unclear. The J call may be mistaken, given a closer DNA end match to TRBJ2-7. The material sequenced was blood. The origin of this receptor is a girl aged 2 to 10 in good health. CDR3 sequence: CASSIFWDSYEQYF. CDR3 bases: TGTGCCAGTAGTATCTTCTGGGACTCCTACGAGCAGTACTTC.